This entry features one T cell receptor (beta chain) sequence. Its antigen is still unknown. Per germline, CDR1 LNHNV and CDR2 YYDKDF (reference sequence). V lost 0 bases and J lost 9, with 17 bases in between. The CDR3 spans 15 residues. The sample belongs to a study of T-cell reconstitution after alpha-beta-depleted transplantation in children. Whole-study results and caveats: The study reportedly traced alpha-beta T cells about two months after transplant to several hundred expanded graft clones. It was surviving recipient T cells and thymic progenitors that gave some patients high TCRbeta diversity at day 60.

Preparation of the TCRbeta library used unique molecular identifiers. A single record per CDR3 protein comes from TCRdb applying MiXCR to the PCR reads. The sample lists about a million distinct CDR3 sequences; about 29% were seen once. The sequence derives from a boy younger than two who had a stem cell transplant for SCID, so the T cells may come from the graft donor. The sequences come from PBMCs, mostly from graft donor cells, collected 360 days after TCRalphabeta/CD19-depleted stem cell transplant. The V call is TRBV15, the J call TRBJ2-5; D gene unclear. CDR3 in DNA: TGTGCCACCAGCAGAGATGAGGAAACCGACCCGGCCCAGTACTTC. It specifies CATSRDEETDPAQYF.